This is a list of T cell receptor beta chains from one sample in a study of shared clonotypes between healthy human individuals. Only in-frame clones appear in the TCRdb table, and some are missing; sequencing was by immunoSEQ multiplex PCR. Counted here are about 230,000 clones, approximately 65% occurring once; the ten biggest clones make up approximately 12%. Sequencing used memory CD4+ T cells sorted from blood. The receptor set was obtained from a man aged 25-45 years in good health. Both conserved end residues are part of each CDR3. D genes are given only for firm matches. Part of the rows lack a size; the others show once, few, many or a class for expanded clones.

v_call	clone_size	d_call	j_call	cdr3_aa	cdr3_nt
TRBV4-1	few	-	TRBJ2-5	CASSQDETTTPQYF	TGCGCCAGCAGCCAAGACGAAACCACAACCCCCCAGTACTTC
TRBV15	-	-	TRBJ2-3	CATSSRSGLAADTQYF	TGTGCCACCAGCAGTCGATCGGGACTTGCCGCAGATACGCAGTATTTT
TRBV6-1	-	TRBD1	TRBJ2-7	CASSDRTGHSYEQYF	TGTGCCAGCAGTGATCGGACAGGGCATTCCTACGAGCAGTACTTC
TRBV7-9	-	-	TRBJ2-3	CASSLAYVTAQYF	TGTGCCAGCAGCTTAGCATACGTGACGGCGCAGTATTTT
TRBV6-5	-	TRBD2	TRBJ2-1	CASSYSGGSSYNEQFF	TGTGCCAGCAGTTACTCGGGCGGGAGCTCCTACAATGAGCAGTTCTTC
TRBV28	-	-	TRBJ2-7	CASITPPGRIHEQYF	TGTGCCAGCATCACGCCGCCGGGACGGATTCACGAGCAGTACTTC
TRBV9	-	TRBD2	TRBJ2-1	CASSVGLAGGRGTNEQFF	TGTGCCAGCAGCGTGGGACTAGCGGGCGGAAGGGGGACGAATGAGCAGTTCTTC
TRBV9	-	-	TRBJ2-7	CASSVEQGFYEQYF	TGTGCCAGCAGCGTCGAACAGGGATTCTACGAGCAGTACTTC
TRBV6-5	-	-	TRBJ1-1	CASSRDGPNTEAFF	TGTGCCAGCAGTCGGGACGGACCGAACACTGAAGCTTTCTTT
TRBV7-6	few	TRBD2	TRBJ2-7	CASSLSSMGGVYEQYF	TGTGCCAGCAGCTTATCAAGCATGGGGGGGGTTTACGAGCAGTACTTC
TRBV7-9	-	-	TRBJ1-5	CASSFGGVGQPQHF	TGTGCCAGCAGCTTTGGCGGGGTGGGTCAGCCCCAGCATTTT
TRBV15	-	TRBD1	TRBJ1-4	CATSRRTGDEKLFF	TGTGCCACCAGCAGACGGACAGGGGATGAAAAACTGTTTTTT
TRBV10-3	-	-	TRBJ2-7	CAIGADYYEQYF	TGTGCCATCGGGGCGGATTACTACGAGCAGTACTTC
TRBV5-4	-	TRBD2	TRBJ2-5	CASSPRTSGSTETQYF	TGTGCCAGCAGCCCCCGGACTAGCGGGAGCACGGAGACCCAGTACTTC
TRBV4-3	-	-	TRBJ1-1	CASSQELRTEAFF	TGCGCCAGCAGCCAAGAGCTGCGCACTGAAGCTTTCTTT
TRBV5-1	few	-	TRBJ1-1	CASGVEVTEAFF	TGCGCCAGCGGAGTGGAGGTTACTGAAGCTTTCTTT
TRBV29-1	-	-	TRBJ2-3	CSVERGIVDTQYF	TGCAGCGTTGAACGGGGTATAGTAGATACGCAGTATTTT
TRBV13	-	-	TRBJ1-1	CASSSRVNTEAFF	TGTGCCAGCAGCTCACGCGTTAACACTGAAGCTTTCTTT
TRBV5-4	many	-	TRBJ2-1	CASSRDFYNEQFF	TGTGCCAGCAGCCGGGACTTTTACAATGAGCAGTTCTTC
TRBV27	-	TRBD1	TRBJ1-4	CASSSDRTGIRIF	TGTGCCAGCAGTTCCGATCGGACAGGGATTAGGATTTTT
TRBV6-6	-	TRBD2	TRBJ2-1	CATSGSQAYNEQFF	TGTGCCACTAGCGGGAGTCAGGCCTACAATGAGCAGTTCTTC
TRBV4-3	-	TRBD2	TRBJ2-1	CASSQDLASGNDEQFF	TGCGCCAGCAGCCAAGATTTGGCTAGCGGGAATGATGAGCAGTTCTTC
TRBV11-3	-	-	TRBJ1-1	CASSFQGSSAFF	TGTGCCAGCAGCTTTCAGGGATCTAGCGCTTTCTTT